These 13 T cell receptor beta chains came from one sample sequenced in a study of T cell changes during pregnancy in multiple sclerosis. The repertoire was sequenced with immunoSEQ multiplex PCR; TCRdb's copy has only in-frame clones and lacks some. The sample includes roughly 49,000 clones, nearly 95% of them seen just once. Material: CD4+ T cells from peripheral blood mononuclear cells, obtained in the second trimester of pregnancy. Every receptor here comes from a female donor with multiple sclerosis, enrolled in a pregnancy study.

V gene TRBV19 combines with J gene TRBJ2-7; perhaps TRBD2 as D (7 bases). V was cut by 3 bases and J by 4 bases, with 13 bases left in between. Germline CDR1 and CDR2: LNHDA and SQIVND (reference sequence). This CDR3 comprises 14 residues. The CDR3 sequence is CASSMAGALYEQYF. The CDR3 DNA reads TGTGCCAGTAGTATGGCGGGGGCCCTGTACGAGCAGTACTTC.

The count of this clone is one. CDR3 coding DNA: TGTGCCAGCAGCAAAGAAAGGGACAGGGACTCTGGGGCCAACGTCCTGACTTTC. Its protein is CASSKERDRDSGANVLTF. This chain links TRBV21-1 with TRBJ2-6; the table's D gene call, TRBD1, was not cross checked with the DNA. TRBV21-1 is termed a pseudogene. The CDR3 runs 18 residues.

This clone came up once. The V call is TRBV2, the J call TRBJ1-5; no firm D call. V dropped 3 bases and J dropped 11 bases, with 11 bases sitting between them. The CDR3 is 12 amino acids. The germline CDR1 and CDR2 sequences are SNHLY and FYNNEI. This chain's CDR3 is CASSEGLQAQHF. DNA of the CDR3: TGTGCCAGCAGTGAGGGTCTGCAGGCCCAGCATTTT.

The chain joins TRBV14 to TRBJ2-3, with 11 bases matching TRBD2. The CDR3 covers 17 residues. J gave up 2 bases and V 4 bases, and 8 bases lay outside the gene matches. Germline V gives CDR1 SGHDN, CDR2 FVKESK. The CDR3 DNA sequence: TGTGCCAGCAGCCCCCATAGCGGGGGGGGCTCCACAGATACGCAGTATTTT. Encoded protein: CASSPHSGGGSTDTQYF.

J is TRBJ1-5 and V is TRBV2; 8 positions match TRBD1. The CDR3 has 15 amino acids. Germline V lookup: CDR1 SNHLY, CDR2 FYNNEI. The ends lost 3 bases at V and 1 base at J; junction bases unmatched: 2. CDR3 residues: CASSDRGLSNQPQHF. The CDR3 bases are TGTGCCAGCAGTGACAGGGGGCTGAGCAATCAGCCCCAGCATTTT.

V is TRBV4-1 and J is TRBJ2-7; 10 positions match TRBD1. The ends lost 4 bases at V and 4 bases at J; junction bases unmatched: 7. This CDR3 has 15 amino acids. Germline CDR1 and CDR2: MGHRA and YSYEKL. Written as DNA, the CDR3 is TGCGCCAGCAGCCGGAGCAGACAGGGGGCATACGAGCAGTACTTC. Translated: CASSRSRQGAYEQYF.

The chain has TRBV2 and TRBJ2-7; 7 positions match TRBD1. Germline loops: CDR1 SNHLY, CDR2 FYNNEI. Germline trimming cut 3 bases from V and 4 bases from J; bases unmatched to any gene: 9. This CDR3 has 15 amino acids. In nucleotides, the CDR3 is TGTGCCAGCAGTGATGGTCGTAGGGGGCTATACGAGCAGTACTTC. Amino acid sequence: CASSDGRRGLYEQYF.

The chain has TRBV19 and TRBJ1-5; no definite D call. This CDR3 contains 14 residues. CDR1 and CDR2 from the germline V gene are LNHDA and SQIVND (reference sequence). V lost 4 bases to trimming and J lost 0 bases, with 7 bases between them. The CDR3 reads CASSTDNSNQPQHF. Written as DNA, the CDR3 is TGTGCCAGTAGTACAGATAATAGCAATCAGCCCCAGCATTTT. The full variable domain, completed using reference TRBV19 and TRBJ1-5, is DGGITQSPKYLFRKEGQNVTLSCEQNLNHDAMYWYRQDPGQGLRLIYYSQIVNDFQKGDIAEGYSVSREKKESFPLTVTSAQKNPTAFYLCASSTDNSNQPQHFGDGTRLSIL.

The chain joins TRBV6-5 to TRBJ2-3; perhaps TRBD2 as D (6 bases). Germline V gene sequence: CDR1 MNHEY, CDR2 SVGAGI. V was shortened by 8 bases and J by 0 bases, with 9 bases between the two germline ends. This CDR3 has 13 residues. The CDR3 DNA is TGTGCCAGCCTTAGCGGAAGCACAGATACGCAGTATTTT. It specifies CASLSGSTDTQYF.

This clone was counted a single time. The CDR3 nucleotides are TGTGCCAGCAGGCACACAGGGAACCAAGAGACCCAGTACTTC. Protein sequence: CASRHTGNQETQYF. The rearrangement uses TRBV5-4 and TRBJ2-5, with a tentative D call TRBD1 (6 bases). This CDR3 region has 14 residues. V was shortened by 5 bases and J by 0 bases, with 11 bases between the two germline ends. Germline V gene sequence: CDR1 SGHNT, CDR2 YYREEE (reference sequence).

The DNA for the CDR3 is TGCAGCGTTGAAAGGGGCTATAACACTGAAGCTTTCTTT. This sequence encodes CSVERGYNTEAFF. V usage is TRBV29-1 and J usage is TRBJ1-1; a possible D gene is TRBD1 (5 bases). Trimming removed 2 bases at V and 2 bases at J, with 9 bases between. CDR1 and CDR2 (germline): SQVTM, ANQGSEA. The CDR3 runs 13 residues.

This chain connects TRBV13 to TRBJ1-3, with D hard to call. Germline V gene lookup returns CDR1 PRHDT and CDR2 FYEKMQ (reference sequence). V was pared by 5 bases and J by 3 bases, with 17 bases between. This CDR3 comprises 16 residues. CDR3 loop: CASSQPKRDGGNTIYF. CDR3 in DNA: TGTGCCAGCAGCCAACCCAAGAGGGATGGTGGAAACACCATATATTTT.

The chain is built from TRBV5-1 and TRBJ1-1; 9 nucleotides align to TRBD1. The CDR3 is made up of 17 amino acids. V was clipped by 1 base and J by 0 bases; unmatched bases: 7. Germline V CDR1 and CDR2: SGHRS, YFSETQ. CDR3 amino acids: CASSLRGDRGMNTEAFF. CDR3 coding DNA: TGCGCCAGCAGCTTGCGGGGTGACAGGGGGATGAACACTGAAGCTTTCTTT.